Following are 20 T cell receptor beta chains from one sample sequenced in a study of cytomegalovirus exposure and HLA in healthy donors. The PCR contained 60 Vbeta and 13 Jbeta primers. Measured with immunoSEQ multiplex PCR; TCRdb has only the in-frame clones, and not every one. This sample has about 180,000 clones, with around 78% found just once. Sequencing was carried out using PBMCs. The receptors originated from a man between 18 and 35 years old in good health and CMV-seronegative.

The V call is TRBV27, the J call TRBJ2-7, with 8 bases fitting TRBD2. V lost 3 bases, J lost 5 bases, and 9 bases stayed unmatched. There are 15 residues in the CDR3. Per the germline V gene, CDR1 is MNHEY and CDR2 is SMNVEV (reference sequence). The CDR3 bases are TGTGCCAGCAGTTTTACGGGAGGGGCTCTTGACGAGCAGTACTTC. Translating it yields CASSFTGGALDEQYF.

This chain connects TRBV9 to TRBJ2-4, with D hard to call. The CDR3 extends over 15 amino acids. V was trimmed by 0 bases and J by 5 bases, leaving 12 bases between them. From germline, CDR1 is SGDLS and CDR2 YYNGEE. The CDR3 DNA follows: TGTGCCAGCAGCGTAGGAGTCCCTGCACAAAACATTCAGTACTTC. Translating gives CASSVGVPAQNIQYF. The whole variable domain, filled in from reference TRBV9 and TRBJ2-4, reads DSGVTQTPKHLITATGQRVTLRCSPRSGDLSVYWYQQSLDQGLQFLIQYYNGEERAKGNILERFSAQQFPDLHSELNLSSLELGDSALYFCASSVGVPAQNIQYFGAGTRLSVL.

This chain connects TRBV2 to TRBJ1-2; D call uncertain. V lost 5 bases and J 7 bases, leaving 8 bases between the germline ends. The CDR3 is 11 amino acids. From germline, CDR1 is SNHLY and CDR2 FYNNEI. The CDR3 nucleotides read TGTGCCAGCAGTCTAAATACTGGCTACACCTTC. Encoded protein: CASSLNTGYTF.

The CDR3 region is CATSRDLQAQTYEQYF. The CDR3 DNA is TGTGCCACCAGCAGAGATTTGCAGGCCCAGACCTACGAGCAGTACTTC. The chain employs TRBV15 and TRBJ2-7; the D is unclear. CDR1 and CDR2 from the germline V gene are LNHNV and YYDKDF (reference sequence). V lost 0 bases, J lost 2 bases, and 14 bases lay in between. The CDR3 is 16 amino acids. Complete variable domain (other parts from reference TRBV15 and TRBJ2-7): DAMVIQNPRYQVTQFGKPVTLSCSQTLNHNVMYWYQQKSSQAPKLLFHYYDKDFNNEADTPDNFQSRRPNTSFCFLDIRSPGLGDTAMYLCATSRDLQAQTYEQYFGPGTRLTVT.

The chain uses TRBV9 and TRBJ1-1, with 8 bases lining up with TRBD1. Germline values: CDR1 SGDLS, CDR2 YYNGEE. Unmatched junction bases numbered 3, after V lost 2 bases and J lost 6 bases. This CDR3 has 13 residues. The CDR3 DNA reads TGTGCCAGCAGCGTGACAGGGGTCGCTGAAGCTTTCTTT. Amino acid sequence: CASSVTGVAEAFF. Full variable domain (rest looked up from reference TRBV9 and TRBJ1-1): DSGVTQTPKHLITATGQRVTLRCSPRSGDLSVYWYQQSLDQGLQFLIQYYNGEERAKGNILERFSAQQFPDLHSELNLSSLELGDSALYFCASSVTGVAEAFFGQGTRLTVV.

The chain links TRBV5-8 to TRBJ2-1; weak D call: TRBD2 (5 bases). The CDR3 consists of 15 residues. From germline, CDR1 is SGHTS and CDR2 YDEGEE. Between the trimmed V and J ends, which lost 0 bases and 6 bases, there was a span of 13 bases. CDR3 region: CASSLVGVWVNEQFF. The CDR3, as DNA: TGTGCCAGCAGCTTGGTCGGGGTATGGGTCAATGAGCAGTTCTTC.

V is TRBV11-2 and J is TRBJ1-5; 9 positions agree with TRBD1. V was clipped by 6 bases and J by 4 bases; unmatched bases: 7. Germline V lookup: CDR1 SGHAT, CDR2 FQNNGV. This CDR3 contains 15 residues. The CDR3 here is CASSSGTGPNQPQHF. The CDR3, as DNA: TGTGCCAGCAGTTCCGGGACAGGGCCGAATCAGCCCCAGCATTTT.

The CDR3 loop reads CASSVRTVNSPLHF. The CDR3 coding sequence is TGTGCCAGCAGTGTCAGGACAGTCAATTCACCCCTCCACTTT. This sequence joins TRBV6-1 and TRBJ1-6, with TRBD1 as a possible D gene (6 bases). Trimming pared 4 bases from V and 7 bases from J, leaving 11 bases between. Looked up from germline, CDR1 is MNHNS and CDR2 is SASEGT. This CDR3 has 14 residues.

The V and J genes are TRBV6-5 and TRBJ1-4; the match to TRBD1 covers 7 bases. V trimming: 6 bases; J trimming: 5 bases; junction bases outside the gene matches: 6. Germline V gene sequence: CDR1 MNHEY, CDR2 SVGAGI. The CDR3 contains 14 residues. The CDR3 bases are TGTGCCAGCAGAAAGACAGGGACCAATGAAAAACTGTTTTTT. This codes for CASRKTGTNEKLFF.

V and J are TRBV15 and TRBJ2-7; 8 bases are a match to TRBD1. V lost 0 bases and J lost 4; bases outside the gene matches: 8. Germline assignment: CDR1 LNHNV and CDR2 YYDKDF (reference sequence). The CDR3 length is 16 residues. CDR3: CATSRDIGQGSYEQYF. CDR3 sequence (DNA): TGTGCCACCAGCAGAGATATAGGACAGGGTTCGTACGAGCAGTACTTC.

This clone appeared a few times. The rearrangement links TRBV28 to TRBJ2-7, with 8 bases identical to TRBD2. Looked up from germline, CDR1 is MDHEN and CDR2 is SYDVKM. Trimming at V came to 6 bases and at J to 3 bases, leaving 1 base not matched to a gene. This CDR3 is 12 amino acids long. This CDR3 reads CASSLAGYEQYF. In DNA, the CDR3 is TGTGCCAGCAGCCTAGCGGGCTACGAGCAGTACTTC.

V gene TRBV7-3 combines with J gene TRBJ2-1; 8 bases agree with TRBD2. V shed 1 base and J 8 bases; nucleotides not matched to a gene: 7. The CDR3 length is 15 residues. Germline values: CDR1 SGHTA, CDR2 FQGTGA. The CDR3 sequence: CASSLRPGGGYEQFF. CDR3 nucleotide sequence: TGTGCCAGCAGCTTAAGGCCGGGGGGGGGCTATGAGCAGTTCTTC.

This clone was counted only a few times. The rearrangement joins TRBV13 to TRBJ1-4, with TRBD1 as a possible D gene (6 bases). The CDR3 runs 13 residues. V was shortened by 5 bases and J by 8 bases, with 12 bases between the two germline ends. Germline V lookup: CDR1 PRHDT, CDR2 FYEKMQ (reference sequence). DNA for the CDR3: TGTGCCAGCAGCGCCAGGGGCCAGGAAAAACTGTTTTTT. Its protein product is CASSARGQEKLFF.

V gene TRBV5-1 combines with J gene TRBJ2-7, with TRBD2 identical over 12 bases. Per germline, CDR1 SGHRS and CDR2 YFSETQ. With 6 bases clipped from V and 6 bases from J, the junction kept 7 bases outside the gene matches. The CDR3 contains 14 residues. CDR3 coding DNA: TGCGCCAGCACCGCTAGCGGGAGGGCCATCGAGCAGTACTTC. Amino acids: CASTASGRAIEQYF.

This clone was counted once. Here the CDR3 DNA reads TGTGCCAGCAGTTACTCGGTAGGCTCCAGGGGTTACGAGCAGTACTTC. It yields the protein CASSYSVGSRGYEQYF. The chain couples TRBV6-6 to TRBJ2-7, with a weak D call TRBD1 (6 bases). The CDR3 loop spans 16 amino acids. V shed 0 bases and J shed 4 bases, with 16 bases lying between them. The germline V gene encodes CDR1 MNHNY and CDR2 SVGAGI (reference sequence).

This clone showed up just a few times. The chain is built from TRBV2 and TRBJ2-5; tentatively, D is TRBD2 (6 bases). The CDR3 is 12 residues long. Germline V gene data show CDR1 as SNHLY and CDR2 as FYNNEI. V was pared by 8 bases and J by 4 bases, with 11 bases between. DNA for the CDR3: TGTGCCAGCGACTGGCGGGGAGAGACCCAGTACTTC. Translation: CASDWRGETQYF. Full variable domain (outside the CDR3, taken from reference TRBV2 and TRBJ2-5): EPEVTQTPSHQVTQMGQEVILRCVPISNHLYFYWYRQILGQKVEFLVSFYNNEISEKSEIFDDQFSVERPDGSNFTLKIRSTKLEDSAMYFCASDWRGETQYFGPGTRLLVL.

The chain joins TRBV18 to TRBJ1-1; D ambiguous. The ends were cut back, 2 bases at V and 5 bases at J, with 9 bases in the middle. This CDR3 has 13 residues. Germline-derived CDR1 and CDR2 are KGHSH and LQKENI. The CDR3 sequence: CASSPNVETEAFF. The CDR3 bases are TGTGCCAGCTCACCAAATGTTGAGACTGAAGCTTTCTTT.

This clone appeared a few times. V and J are TRBV28 and TRBJ2-5; 7 bases fit TRBD2. V lost 6 bases, J lost 12 bases, and 13 bases stayed unmatched. This CDR3 spans 13 amino acids. Looked up from germline, CDR1 is MDHEN and CDR2 is SYDVKM. Here the CDR3 reads CASRKTSPTRKYF. The CDR3 bases are TGTGCCAGCAGGAAGACTAGCCCAACGAGAAAGTACTTC.

This clone was found a few times. The chain joins TRBV5-4 to TRBJ2-3, with D possibly matching TRBD1 (6 bases). Germline assignment: CDR1 SGHNT and CDR2 YYREEE (reference sequence). CDR3 length: 14 amino acids. Trimming removed 3 bases at V and 1 base at J, with 9 bases between. For the CDR3, the DNA is TGTGCCAGCAGCTCCAGGGGTGGCACAGATACGCAGTATTTT. Encoded protein: CASSSRGGTDTQYF.

The chain uses TRBV28 and TRBJ1-2, with D hard to call. The length of the CDR3 is 14 residues. The germline V and J ends were trimmed by 5 bases and 5 bases, with 15 bases remaining between them. Germline lookup yields CDR1 MDHEN and CDR2 SYDVKM. Here the CDR3 DNA reads TGTGCCAGCAGTGTGGGCACAGTCTTATATGGCTACACCTTC. This translates into CASSVGTVLYGYTF.